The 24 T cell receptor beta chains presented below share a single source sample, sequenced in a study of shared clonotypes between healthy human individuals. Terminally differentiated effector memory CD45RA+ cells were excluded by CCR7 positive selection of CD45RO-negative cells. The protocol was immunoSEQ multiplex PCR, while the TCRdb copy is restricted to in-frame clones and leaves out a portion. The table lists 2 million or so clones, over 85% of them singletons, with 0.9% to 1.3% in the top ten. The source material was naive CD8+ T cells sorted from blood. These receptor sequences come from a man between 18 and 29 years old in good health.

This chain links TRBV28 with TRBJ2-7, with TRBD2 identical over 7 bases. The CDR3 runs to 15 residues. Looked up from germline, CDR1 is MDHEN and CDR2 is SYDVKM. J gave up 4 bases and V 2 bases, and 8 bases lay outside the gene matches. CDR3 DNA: TGTGCCAGCAGTTTAATAGGCGGGAGCTATTACGAGCAGTACTTC. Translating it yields CASSLIGGSYYEQYF.

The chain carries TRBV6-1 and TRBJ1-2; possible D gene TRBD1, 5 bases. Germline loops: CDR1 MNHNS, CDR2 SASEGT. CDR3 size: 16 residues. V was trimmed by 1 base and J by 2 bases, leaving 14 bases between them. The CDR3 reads CASSEGRGRGNYGYTF. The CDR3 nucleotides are TGTGCCAGCAGTGAAGGGAGGGGTCGGGGCAACTATGGCTACACCTTC.

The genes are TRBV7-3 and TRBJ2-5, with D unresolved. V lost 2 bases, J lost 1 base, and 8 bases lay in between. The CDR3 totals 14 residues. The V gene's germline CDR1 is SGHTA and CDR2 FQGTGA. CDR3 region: CASSLDPGQETQYF. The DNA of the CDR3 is TGTGCCAGCAGCTTAGACCCAGGCCAAGAGACCCAGTACTTC.

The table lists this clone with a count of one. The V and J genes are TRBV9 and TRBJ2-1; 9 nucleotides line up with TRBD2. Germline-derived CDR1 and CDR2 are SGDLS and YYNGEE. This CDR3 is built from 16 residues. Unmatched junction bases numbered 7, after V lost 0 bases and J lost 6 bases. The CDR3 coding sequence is TGTGCCAGCAGCGTAGTCGTAGCGGGAGAGCCCAATGAGCAGTTCTTC. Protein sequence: CASSVVVAGEPNEQFF.

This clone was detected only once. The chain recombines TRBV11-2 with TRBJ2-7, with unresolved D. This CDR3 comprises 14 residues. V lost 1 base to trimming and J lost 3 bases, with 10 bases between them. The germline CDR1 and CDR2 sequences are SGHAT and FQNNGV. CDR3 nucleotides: TGTGCCAGCAGCTTAGGGGGTATTTTCTACGAGCAGTACTTC. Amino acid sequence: CASSLGGIFYEQYF.

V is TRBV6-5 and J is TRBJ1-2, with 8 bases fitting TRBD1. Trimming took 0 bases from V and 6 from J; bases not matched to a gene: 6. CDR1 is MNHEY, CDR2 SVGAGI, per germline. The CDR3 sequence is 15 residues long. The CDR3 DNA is TGTGCCAGCAGTTACTCTCTTGCGGGACAGGATGGCTACACCTTC. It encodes CASSYSLAGQDGYTF.

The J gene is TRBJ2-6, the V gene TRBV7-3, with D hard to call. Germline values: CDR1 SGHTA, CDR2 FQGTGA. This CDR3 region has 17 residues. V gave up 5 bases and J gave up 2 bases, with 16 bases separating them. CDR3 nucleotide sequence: TGTGCCAGCAGCCCCTCCCCCGGGCCCACTGGGGCCAACGTCCTGACTTTC. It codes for CASSPSPGPTGANVLTF.

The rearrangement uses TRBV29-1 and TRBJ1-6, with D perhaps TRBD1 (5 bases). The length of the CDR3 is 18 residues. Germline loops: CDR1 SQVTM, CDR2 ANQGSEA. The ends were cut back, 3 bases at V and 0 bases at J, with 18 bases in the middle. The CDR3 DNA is TGCAGCGTTGATGTGTGGAAGGACAAGAGCTCCTATAATTCACCCCTCCACTTT. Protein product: CSVDVWKDKSSYNSPLHF. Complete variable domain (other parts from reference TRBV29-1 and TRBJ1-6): SAVISQKPSRDICQRGTSLTIQCQVDSQVTMMFWYRQQPGQSLTLIATANQGSEATYESGFVIDKFPISRPNLTFSTLTVSNMSPEDSSIYLCSVDVWKDKSSYNSPLHFGNGTRLTVT.

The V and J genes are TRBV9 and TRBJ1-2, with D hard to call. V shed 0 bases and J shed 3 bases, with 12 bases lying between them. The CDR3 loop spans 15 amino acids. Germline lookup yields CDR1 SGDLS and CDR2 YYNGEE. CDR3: CASSVGHPADYGYTF. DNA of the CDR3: TGTGCCAGCAGCGTAGGACACCCAGCGGACTATGGCTACACCTTC. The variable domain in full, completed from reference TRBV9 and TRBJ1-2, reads DSGVTQTPKHLITATGQRVTLRCSPRSGDLSVYWYQQSLDQGLQFLIQYYNGEERAKGNILERFSAQQFPDLHSELNLSSLELGDSALYFCASSVGHPADYGYTFGSGTRLTVV.

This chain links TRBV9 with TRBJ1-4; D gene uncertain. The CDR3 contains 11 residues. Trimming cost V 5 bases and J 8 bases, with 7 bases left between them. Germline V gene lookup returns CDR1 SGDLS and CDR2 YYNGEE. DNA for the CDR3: TGTGCCAGCAGTTCGGGGGAAAAACTGTTTTTT. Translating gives CASSSGEKLFF.

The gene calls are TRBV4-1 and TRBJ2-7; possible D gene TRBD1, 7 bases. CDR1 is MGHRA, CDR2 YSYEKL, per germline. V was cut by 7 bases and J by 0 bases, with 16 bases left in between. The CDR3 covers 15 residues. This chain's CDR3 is CASTLTRDSSYEQYF. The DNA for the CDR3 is TGCGCCAGCACCCTTACGCGGGACAGCTCCTACGAGCAGTACTTC.

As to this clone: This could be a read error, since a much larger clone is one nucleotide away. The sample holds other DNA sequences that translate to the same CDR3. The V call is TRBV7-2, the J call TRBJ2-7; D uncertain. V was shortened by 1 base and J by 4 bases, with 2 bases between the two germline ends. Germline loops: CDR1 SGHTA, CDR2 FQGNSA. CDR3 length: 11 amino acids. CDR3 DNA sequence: TGTGCCAGCAGCTTAGATTACGAGCAGTACTTC. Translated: CASSLDYEQYF. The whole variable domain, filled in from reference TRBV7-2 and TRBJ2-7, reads GAGVSQSPSNKVTEKGKDVELRCDPISGHTALYWYRQSLGQGLEFLIYFQGNSAPDKSGLPSDRFSAERTGGSVSTLTIQRTQQEDSAVYLCASSLDYEQYFGPGTRLTVT.

The CDR3 loop reads CARGGQGSYEQYF. CDR3 DNA sequence: TGTGCCAGGGGGGGACAGGGCTCCTACGAGCAGTACTTC. This chain uses TRBV28 with TRBJ2-7; 9 nucleotides align to TRBD1. This CDR3 comprises 13 residues. From germline, CDR1 is MDHEN and CDR2 SYDVKM. V dropped 9 bases and J dropped 0; count of bases not matched to a gene: 3. Variable domain in full (rest from reference TRBV28 and TRBJ2-7): DVKVTQSSRYLVKRTGEKVFLECVQDMDHENMFWYRQDPGLGLRLIYFSYDVKMKEKGDIPEGYSVSREKKERFSLILESASTNQTSMYLCARGGQGSYEQYFGPGTRLTVT.

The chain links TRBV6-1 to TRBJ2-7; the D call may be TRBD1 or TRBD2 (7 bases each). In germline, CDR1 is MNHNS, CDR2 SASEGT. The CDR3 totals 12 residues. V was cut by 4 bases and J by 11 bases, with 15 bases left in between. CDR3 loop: CASSGEGAWEYF. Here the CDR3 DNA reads TGTGCCAGCAGTGGGGAGGGGGCCTGGGAGTACTTC.

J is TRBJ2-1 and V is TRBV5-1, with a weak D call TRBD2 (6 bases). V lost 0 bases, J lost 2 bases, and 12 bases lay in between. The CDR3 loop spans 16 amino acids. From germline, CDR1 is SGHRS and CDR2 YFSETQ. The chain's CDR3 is CASSLEGRGTYNEQFF. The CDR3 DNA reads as TGCGCCAGCAGCTTGGAGGGGCGGGGCACCTACAATGAGCAGTTCTTC.

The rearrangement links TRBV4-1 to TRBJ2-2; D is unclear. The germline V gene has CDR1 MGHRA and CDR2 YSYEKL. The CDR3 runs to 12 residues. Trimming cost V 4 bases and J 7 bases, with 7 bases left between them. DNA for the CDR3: TGCGCCAGCAGCCCTCCAATCGGGGAGCTGTTTTTT. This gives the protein CASSPPIGELFF.

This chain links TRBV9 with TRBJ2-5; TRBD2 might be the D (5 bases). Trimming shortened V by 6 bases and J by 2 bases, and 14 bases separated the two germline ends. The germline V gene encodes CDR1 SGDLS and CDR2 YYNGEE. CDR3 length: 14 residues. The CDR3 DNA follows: TGTGCCAGCACCCCTGGGGAGACACAAGAGACCCAGTACTTC. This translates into CASTPGETQETQYF.

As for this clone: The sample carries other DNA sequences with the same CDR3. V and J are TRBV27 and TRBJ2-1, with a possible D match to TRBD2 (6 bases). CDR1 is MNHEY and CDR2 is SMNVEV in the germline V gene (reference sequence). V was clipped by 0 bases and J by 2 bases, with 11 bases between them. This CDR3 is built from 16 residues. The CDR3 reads CASSLSAGTPYNEQFF. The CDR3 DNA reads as TGTGCCAGCAGTTTATCGGCGGGGACCCCCTACAATGAGCAGTTCTTC.

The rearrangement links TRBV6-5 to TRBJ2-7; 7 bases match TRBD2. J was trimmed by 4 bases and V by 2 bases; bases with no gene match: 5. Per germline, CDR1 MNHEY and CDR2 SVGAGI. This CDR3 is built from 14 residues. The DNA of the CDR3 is TGTGCCAGCAGTTACCTTCCGGGAGGTTACGAGCAGTACTTC. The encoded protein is CASSYLPGGYEQYF.

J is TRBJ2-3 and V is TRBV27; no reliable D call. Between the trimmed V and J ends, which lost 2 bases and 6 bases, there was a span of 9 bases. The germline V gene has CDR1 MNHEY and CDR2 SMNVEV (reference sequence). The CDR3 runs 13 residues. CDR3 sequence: CASSLLVPDTQYF. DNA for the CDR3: TGTGCCAGCAGTTTACTAGTGCCTGATACGCAGTATTTT.

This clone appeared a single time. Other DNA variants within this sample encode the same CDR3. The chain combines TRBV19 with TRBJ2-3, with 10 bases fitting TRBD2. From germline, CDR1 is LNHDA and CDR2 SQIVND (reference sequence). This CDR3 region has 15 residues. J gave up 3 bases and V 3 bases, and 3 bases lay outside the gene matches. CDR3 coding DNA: TGTGCCAGTAGTATCCTAGCGGGAGATACAGATACGCAGTATTTT. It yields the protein CASSILAGDTDTQYF.

The CDR3: CASQPGQGYEAFF. The CDR3 coding sequence is TGCGCCAGCCAGCCGGGACAGGGGTATGAAGCTTTCTTT. This chain links TRBV10-1 with TRBJ1-1, with 10 nucleotides matching TRBD1. The germline V gene encodes CDR1 WNHNN and CDR2 SYGVQD (reference sequence). CDR3 length equals 13 residues. With V trimmed by 8 bases and J by 7 bases, 7 bases remained unmatched.

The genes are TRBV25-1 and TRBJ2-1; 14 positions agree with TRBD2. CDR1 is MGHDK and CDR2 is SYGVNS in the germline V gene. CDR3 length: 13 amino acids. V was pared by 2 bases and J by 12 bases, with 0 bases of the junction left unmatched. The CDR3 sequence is CASSEGLAGGQFF. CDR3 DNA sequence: TGTGCCAGCAGTGAAGGACTAGCGGGGGGGCAGTTCTTC.

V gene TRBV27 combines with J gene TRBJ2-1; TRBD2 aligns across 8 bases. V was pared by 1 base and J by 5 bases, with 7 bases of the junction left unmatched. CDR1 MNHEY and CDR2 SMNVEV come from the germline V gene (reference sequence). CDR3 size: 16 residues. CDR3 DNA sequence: TGTGCCAGCAGTTTATTGGGGTTAGCGGGACACAATGAGCAGTTCTTC. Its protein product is CASSLLGLAGHNEQFF.